The sequence of this T cell receptor beta chain was determined in a study of T cells in Graves' hyperthyroidism and ophthalmopathy. The CDR3 runs 16 residues. CDR1 is ENHRY, CDR2 SYGVKD, per germline. V lost 6 bases and J 0 bases, leaving 15 bases between the germline ends. This clonotype was seen at least ten times. Criteria for exclusion of patients were uncontrolled infection, other autoimmune disease, pregnancy or lactation. RNA transcripts yielded amplified TCR beta CDR3 regions. The HTBI primer set drove a first-round RT-PCR of the TCR CDR3. TCRdb used MiXCR to reprocess the multiplex PCR reads, holding one entry per CDR3 protein. The top ten hold 6.5% to 9% of the sample, which has hundreds of thousands of distinct CDR3 sequences, just over 45% seen once.

The TCR comes from a young woman with Graves' hyperthyroidism. Sequencing was done on a sample of peripheral blood or thyroid tissue (not recorded which). The gene calls are TRBV10-3 and TRBJ1-3, with a weak D call TRBD1 (6 bases). The CDR3 here is CAIRRQVLSSGNTIYF. The CDR3 DNA reads TGTGCCATCAGACGACAGGTTCTCAGCTCTGGAAACACCATATATTTT.